The 24 T cell receptor beta chains below come from one sample, sequenced in a study of T cells after yellow fever vaccination. A single record per CDR3 protein comes from TCRdb applying MiXCR to the 5' RACE reads. The data show more than 250,000 distinct CDR3 sequences, with around 6.8% seen just once and roughly 19% held by the top ten. This material consisted of PBMCs, taken roughly seven weeks after the first yellow fever vaccination. Every receptor here comes from a man younger than 35 who received the YFV17D yellow fever vaccine.

This clonotype was detected many times. The genes are TRBV5-1 and TRBJ1-3; the D gene is possibly TRBD1 (5 bases). The CDR3 is made up of 15 amino acids. The ends were cut back, 4 bases at V and 0 bases at J, with 11 bases in the middle. The V gene's germline CDR1 is SGHRS and CDR2 YFSETQ. CDR3 region: CASSEGLYSGNTIYF. In DNA, the CDR3 is TGCGCCAGCAGCGAGGGGTTATACTCTGGAAACACCATATATTTT.

There are a few counts of this clonotype. This chain links TRBV5-4 with TRBJ2-7; perhaps TRBD1 as D (6 bases). Germline CDR1 is SGHNT and CDR2 is YYREEE (reference sequence). This CDR3 region has 14 residues. Trimming left V 5 bases short and J 6 bases short, with 18 bases between. CDR3 coding DNA: TGTGCCAGCAGATTCGGCCCAGGGGCCGGCGAGCAGTACTTC. This encodes CASRFGPGAGEQYF.

This clonotype was seen a few times. This chain joins TRBV6-2 or TRBV6-3 and TRBJ2-3, with a tentative D call TRBD2 (7 bases). The CDR3 consists of 15 residues. Germline lookup yields CDR1 MNHEY and CDR2 SVGEGT. V lost 6 bases, J lost 8 bases, and 21 bases lay in between. The CDR3 DNA is TGTGCCAGCAGCAAATCGGCAGAGGGGGGGCGTACGCAGTATTTT. Encoded protein: CASSKSAEGGRTQYF.

J is TRBJ1-6 and V is TRBV11-2, with a possible D match to TRBD1 (5 bases). The CDR3 covers 16 residues. CDR1 and CDR2 from the germline V gene are SGHAT and FQNNGV. V lost 0 bases and J 10 bases, leaving 16 bases between the germline ends. The CDR3 sequence is CASSLDMSGLGSPLHF. For the CDR3, the DNA is TGTGCCAGCAGCTTAGATATGTCAGGGCTGGGATCACCCCTCCACTTT.

This clonotype was seen only a few times. The chain has TRBV30 and TRBJ2-1; D assignment may be TRBD1 or TRBD2 (5 bases each). The V and J ends lost 7 bases and 5 bases respectively, with 12 bases between them. Germline V lookup: CDR1 GTSNPN, CDR2 SVGIG (reference sequence). The CDR3 runs to 12 residues. The CDR3 loop is CASGTYHNEQFF. Here the CDR3 DNA reads TGTGCCTCCGGGACCTACCACAATGAGCAGTTCTTC.

This clonotype has just a few counts. The chain joins TRBV20-1 to TRBJ2-2; D is uncertain. Germline lookup yields CDR1 DFQATT and CDR2 SNEGSKA (reference sequence). The CDR3 is made up of 15 amino acids. Trimming shortened V by 3 bases and J by 2 bases, and 13 bases separated the two germline ends. The CDR3 coding sequence is TGCAGTGCTAGCCTAGACTGGACCAACACCGGGGAGCTGTTTTTT. It yields the protein CSASLDWTNTGELFF.

Many counts were recorded for this clonotype. The CDR3 region is CASSLGGTGGNQETQYF. In DNA, the CDR3 is TGTGCCAGCAGCTTAGGGGGGACAGGAGGTAATCAAGAGACCCAGTACTTC. The chain uses TRBV7-2 and TRBJ2-5, with 8 nucleotides matching TRBD1. V was pared by 1 base and J by 2 bases, with 9 bases of the junction left unmatched. The germline gives CDR1 SGHTA, CDR2 FQGNSA. CDR3 size: 17 residues.

This clonotype was seen ten or more times. The genes are TRBV4-3 and TRBJ1-6, with TRBD1 as a possible D gene (5 bases). The germline V gene encodes CDR1 LGHNA and CDR2 YSLEER. V shed 0 bases and J shed 10 bases, with 13 bases lying between them. The CDR3 runs to 15 residues. The CDR3 region is CASSQDRGAGSPLHF. The CDR3 DNA reads as TGCGCCAGCAGCCAAGATCGAGGGGCCGGGTCACCCCTCCACTTT.

This clonotype was found many times. The chain uses TRBV18 and TRBJ1-2, with TRBD1 matching over 7 bases. The CDR3 runs to 14 residues. Germline CDR1 and CDR2: KGHSH and LQKENI. The V segment lost 2 bases and the J segment 4 bases; nucleotides outside the gene matches: 4. The CDR3 DNA reads TGTGCCAGCTCACCAAGGACAGGCTTCTATGGCTACACCTTC. Protein product: CASSPRTGFYGYTF.

The rearrangement uses TRBV2 and TRBJ2-1; 7 bases match TRBD1. The CDR3 sequence is 11 residues long. CDR1 and CDR2 (germline): SNHLY, FYNNEI. V shed 4 bases, J shed 12 bases, and the junction held 3 bases outside the gene matches. In DNA form, the CDR3 reads TGTGCCAGCAGTGGGGACAGCATGCAGTTCTTC. Translation: CASSGDSMQFF.

This clonotype has more than one count but fewer than ten. The chain couples TRBV12-3 or TRBV12-4 to TRBJ2-1, with TRBD2 identical over 14 bases. The CDR3 runs to 16 residues. The V segment lost 7 bases and the J segment 0 bases; nucleotides outside the gene matches: 2. DNA of the CDR3: TGTGCCAGCAATGGACTAGCGGGGGGCTCCTACAATGAGCAGTTCTTC. It specifies CASNGLAGGSYNEQFF.

In the case of this clonotype: The junction departs from the called germline gene at one end, perhaps through a read error. The chain carries TRBV7-7 and TRBJ2-1; possibly TRBD2 for D (6 bases). The CDR3 covers 16 residues. Germline V lookup: CDR1 SSHAT, CDR2 FNYEAQ (reference sequence). The CDR3: CASSPTGAGPYNEQFF. The CDR3 region has the DNA TGTGCTAGCAGCCCAACCGGAGCGGGCCCCTACAATGAGCAGTTCTTC.

This rearrangement joins TRBV6-1 to TRBJ2-5; 10 bases match TRBD2. Germline trimming cut 6 bases from V and 3 bases from J; bases unmatched to any gene: 7. The CDR3 has 15 amino acids. The germline V gene has CDR1 MNHNS and CDR2 SASEGT. The CDR3 coding sequence is TGTGCCAGCAGACGTCTTCTAGCGGGGGAAGAGACCCAGTACTTC. Translation: CASRRLLAGEETQYF.

The chain employs TRBV20-1 and TRBJ2-3, with TRBD2 matching 12 bases. The germline V gene has CDR1 DFQATT and CDR2 SNEGSKA (reference sequence). The V segment lost 4 bases and the J segment 4 bases; nucleotides outside the gene matches: 6. The CDR3 contains 15 residues. CDR3 in amino acids: CSATPSGGAADTQYF. CDR3 sequence (DNA): TGCAGTGCTACGCCTAGCGGGGGGGCCGCAGATACGCAGTATTTT.

In this sample, this clonotype turned up many times. The chain uses TRBV9 and TRBJ2-3; D not certain. The germline CDR1 and CDR2 sequences are SGDLS and YYNGEE. The CDR3 runs 13 residues. The V and J ends lost 2 bases and 4 bases respectively, with 8 bases between them. The CDR3 protein is CASSVSPPDTQYF. CDR3 DNA: TGTGCCAGCAGCGTCTCTCCGCCAGATACGCAGTATTTT.

The rearrangement joins TRBV2 to TRBJ2-7, with D tentatively TRBD1 (6 bases). This CDR3 is 13 amino acids long. CDR1 and CDR2 (germline): SNHLY, FYNNEI. Trimming cost V 6 bases and J 6 bases, with 15 bases left between them. For the CDR3, the DNA is TGTGCCAGCAGACCCACAGGGTTCACCGAGCAGTACGTC. The encoded protein is CASRPTGFTEQYV.

V gene TRBV27 combines with J gene TRBJ2-4; TRBD2 matches at 9 bases. V gave up 3 bases and J gave up 10 bases; unmatched junction bases: 7. Germline-derived CDR1 and CDR2 are MNHEY and SMNVEV (reference sequence). This CDR3 has 14 amino acids. CDR3 amino acids: CASSFGLASQIQYF. DNA for the CDR3: TGTGCCAGCAGTTTCGGACTAGCGTCCCAAATTCAGTACTTC.

This clonotype was recorded a few times. The rearrangement joins TRBV4-3 to TRBJ2-2; 8 bases match TRBD1. Trimming took 4 bases from V and 0 from J; bases not matched to a gene: 10. Germline V lookup: CDR1 LGHNA, CDR2 YSLEER. The CDR3 totals 18 residues. CDR3 protein: CASSPRTGRFANTGELFF. The CDR3 region has the DNA TGCGCCAGCAGCCCTCGGACAGGGCGGTTCGCGAACACCGGGGAGCTGTTTTTT.

The V gene is TRBV4-1, the J gene TRBJ1-4, with D tentatively TRBD1 (6 bases). Looked up from germline, CDR1 is MGHRA and CDR2 is YSYEKL. The CDR3 extends over 16 amino acids. V was shortened by 3 bases and J by 0 bases, with 11 bases between the two germline ends. The CDR3 coding sequence is TGCGCCAGCAGCCAGACAGGACTTGCAACTAATGAAAAACTGTTTTTT. Translating it yields CASSQTGLATNEKLFF.

The V gene is TRBV20-1, the J gene TRBJ2-1; D ambiguous. This CDR3 contains 11 residues. Deletions cut 7 bases from V and 5 bases from J, with 9 bases between. From germline, CDR1 is DFQATT and CDR2 SNEGSKA (reference sequence). The CDR3 spells CSVLENNEQFF. CDR3 nucleotides: TGCAGTGTGCTAGAGAACAATGAGCAGTTCTTC.

This clonotype was detected only a few times. This chain links TRBV12-3 or TRBV12-4 with TRBJ2-7; a possible D gene is TRBD2 (5 bases). V gave up 6 bases and J gave up 7 bases, with 22 bases separating them. The CDR3 loop spans 15 amino acids. In DNA, the CDR3 is TGTGCCAGCAGCCAACATTTGGTCCCACTAGAAGAGCAGTACTTC. This encodes CASSQHLVPLEEQYF.

This chain uses TRBV29-1 with TRBJ1-2, with 9 bases aligning to TRBD1. The CDR3 extends over 12 amino acids. The trim removed 6 bases at V and 8 bases at J, leaving 7 bases unmatched. Germline-derived CDR1 and CDR2 are SQVTM and ANQGSEA. The CDR3 spells CSVRDRARGYTF. The DNA of the CDR3 is TGCAGCGTGAGGGACAGGGCGAGGGGCTACACCTTC.

The rearrangement links TRBV2 to TRBJ2-5; 10 nucleotides line up with TRBD2. This CDR3 is 16 amino acids long. The germline V gene has CDR1 SNHLY and CDR2 FYNNEI. V trimming: 7 bases; J trimming: 2 bases; junction bases outside the gene matches: 10. The CDR3 nucleotides are TGTGCCAGCACCGGGTTTACTAGCGGGGAACAAGAGACCCAGTACTTC. It encodes CASTGFTSGEQETQYF. Combining the CDR3 with reference TRBV2 and TRBJ2-5 gives the whole variable domain EPEVTQTPSHQVTQMGQEVILRCVPISNHLYFYWYRQILGQKVEFLVSFYNNEISEKSEIFDDQFSVERPDGSNFTLKIRSTKLEDSAMYFCASTGFTSGEQETQYFGPGTRLLVL.

The chain has TRBV12-3 or TRBV12-4 and TRBJ1-1; D gene unclear. V dropped 2 bases and J dropped 4 bases, with 8 bases sitting between them. The CDR3 runs to 13 residues. CDR3 amino acids: CASSLRVLTEAFF. The CDR3 coding sequence is TGTGCCAGCAGTTTAAGGGTGCTCACTGAAGCTTTCTTT.